This T cell receptor (beta chain) emerged from a study of cytomegalovirus exposure and HLA in healthy donors (dated by TCRdb to 2016 to 2017). About the study as a whole: In an earlier analysis of 587 of the donors, under 300 Gb of sequence data and some 100 million unique TCR beta sequences from 180 million or so T cells were reported. Among several hundred genotyped donors of the cohort, an average of about 240,000 unique TCR beta nucleotide sequences was sequenced per donor, of which about 19% were non-productive. Typing coverage varied by locus: roughly 629-640 donors for A, B, C, DRB1 and DQB1; some 520 for DQA1; nearly 610 for DPA1; fewer than 480 for DPB1. HLA typing covered class I and class II loci at four-digit resolution. Donor age, sex, ethnicity and CMV serostatus were collected together with the repertoire data. The study profiled the T cell repertoires of some 610 subjects by immunosequencing and related them to cytomegalovirus serostatus. Of the roughly 400 genotyped donors, about 80% fell in the genetic ancestry cluster associated with self-reported Caucasian donors. Roughly 5 DR-DQ haplotypes were treated as single units for association and clustering because of strong linkage in the cohort. Every repertoire in the discovery cohort had been generated on one and the same sequencing platform. In an earlier analysis of roughly 540 of the donors, high-throughput TCR beta sequencing was used to judge whether each TCR beta V gene segment behaved as functional or pseudogenic. A later analysis re-analyzed previously published TCR beta repertoires from 650 to 800 donors and added high-resolution HLA genotyping to study TCR occurrence patterns. An early release that covered approximately 600 HLA-typed donors contained approximately 320 gigabases of sequencing data and tens of millions of unique TCR sequences. The study aimed to test whether signatures of past pathogen exposure could be identified by cataloging public T cell receptors. Rather than drawing on any new phenotypic data, the later analysis identified candidate immune exposures from TCR beta sequences and the way those sequences occurred across donors. Genome-wide SNP genotypes for about three fifths of the roughly 670 donors were used in a later genetic analysis, which treated that subset as a discovery cohort. To predict cytomegalovirus infection status, the study combined high-throughput TCR immunosequencing, statistical association of individual TCRs with disease status, and machine learning. In addition to the first cohort of roughly 700 subjects, a separate validation cohort of 130 or so different subjects was used. On the study overall, not on this receptor specifically: Some IMGT-functional V segments, including TRBV6-2 and TRBV6-3, could not be told apart with the 87-base-pair reads, so those segments were excluded. The only immune exposure information available for the cohort was CMV serostatus. The earlier analysis of approximately 560 of the donors excluded over 15 rarely observed V segments, including chromosome 9 orphons, because counts were too low. In the study, some 160 TCR beta chains were listed as associated with cytomegalovirus. A later analysis found that most CMV-associated TCR beta chains appeared HLA-restricted, with HLA associations seemingly driven largely by CMV exposure. In a later analysis, TCR association rates were found to vary across HLA loci, with the most associated TCRs seen for DRB1 alleles and the fewest for HLA-C alleles. A few of the identified cytomegalovirus-associated TCR beta chains were confirmed in vitro to be specific for cytomegalovirus antigens. According to a later analysis, parvovirus B19, influenza, CMV and Epstein-Barr virus appeared linked to several top co-occurrence clusters. A further reported finding was that TCR beta sequences accurately predicted the HLA-A and HLA-B alleles for most subjects in the first cohort. Correlated functional status among segregating V segments might reflect linkage disequilibrium, but an unknown experimental factor could not be ruled out. According to the authors, the approach could potentially be generalized to other disease states and immunological phenotypes. HLA typing was unavailable for some donors at each locus, so association tests used only the typed subset. Most TCR sequences were seen in very few donors, while some public TCRs were found in many individuals. A cluster of highly shared sequence variants was judged likely to represent a technical artifact of the sequencing pipeline. When HLA alleles, especially DR and DQ, strongly co-occurred, TCR associations were difficult to assign to individual alleles. Presence/absence analyses assumed roughly uniform sequencing depth across donors, an assumption that may not hold. An earlier analysis of approximately 600 of the donors showed that most TCR beta V segments appeared in productive rearrangements either about 87% or about 30% of the time, which broadly matched IMGT annotations. According to a later genetic analysis, donors in an Asian-associated ancestry cluster had fewer N-insertions in productive TCRs than the approximately 670-donor mean. Compared with equally common non-associated chains, HLA-associated TCR beta chains in a later analysis were more clonally expanded and had lower generation probabilities. The classifier was reported to diagnose cytomegalovirus status with high specificity and sensitivity in both the original cohort and the validation cohort. This cohort had only TCR beta chains sequenced, and the lack of alpha or paired-chain data limited which features could be detected. V-gene and J-gene trimming of TCR beta chains was associated with a missense DCLRE1C variant in a later genetic analysis, and the association was replicated in an independent cohort. A later analysis associated 15,000 to 20,000 TCR beta sequences with specific HLA alleles at a false discovery rate of 0.05.

Libraries were made using the immunoSEQ multiplex PCR assay. For the multiplex PCR, a mixture combining 60 forward primers for TCR Vbeta segments and 13 reverse primers for TCR Jbeta segments was used. The CDR3 region of rearranged TCR beta genes was amplified from genomic DNA by a multiplex PCR assay. The Illumina HiSeq System was used to sequence the amplified TCR beta libraries as 87-base-pair reads. Turning to the authors' computational methods: A later analysis counted about 80 million unique TCR beta chains across the 550 to 800 repertoires, and around 12 million of these chains were shared by at least two donors. Raw reads were error-corrected and collapsed into unique sequences with a nearest-neighbor algorithm that merged closely related sequences to remove PCR and sequencing errors. V, D and J gene segments were assigned by aligning CDR3 sequences to IMGT reference sequences. For a sequence to be retained, a match of at least six nucleotides to both a V gene segment and a J gene segment was required. Rearrangements were called productive when the CDR3 lacked stop codons and stayed in frame with V and J; all others were non-productive. CDR3 was defined according to IMGT convention as the region running from the second conserved V-encoded cysteine to the conserved J-encoded phenylalanine. The earlier analysis of 587 of the donors excluded any sequence lacking an unambiguous match to a single V gene segment. In an earlier analysis of several hundred of the donors, V segments were called functional above 56.7% productive rearrangements and were called segregating when the between-donor standard deviation exceeded 5%. A statistical classification framework was built to diagnose cytomegalovirus status from the catalog of TCR beta chain sequences. In a later analysis, V and J genes were assigned by comparing TCR nucleotide sequences against IMGT/GENE-DB human TR gene sequences. A later analysis assigned CDR3 sequences and most-parsimonious VDJ recombination scenarios with the TCRdist pipeline. In a later analysis, each TCR beta chain was defined by its CDR3 amino acid sequence together with its V-gene family, and reads without a unique V-gene family were excluded. To address suspected cross-contamination and a sequencing artifact, a later analysis removed a few hundred highly shared, low-generation-probability nucleotide sequences. In a later analysis, a clonal expansion index for each public chain was calculated from normalized within-repertoire ranks of inferred template counts. In a later analysis, generation probabilities were computed with a VDJ recombination model fitted to out-of-frame rearrangements, and the resulting probabilities were checked against IGoR. Hypergeometric tests were used in a later analysis to score TCR-TCR, TCR-HLA and TCR-CMV co-occurrence, with a repertoire-size bias correction applied to the TCR pairs. To estimate false discovery rates, a later analysis permuted the HLA or CMV assignments 20 times. In a later analysis, co-occurring TCRs were grouped with DBSCAN, and TCRdist sequence similarity was added when clustering was performed within HLA-allele-positive subsets. Repertoires with fewer than 30,000 or more than 120,000 public chains, plus five repertoires with anomalous nucleotide sharing, were excluded from co-occurrence clustering. The source is immuneACCESS, and TCRdb retained only in-frame sequences with V and J called. Part of the clones is not carried over; for the studies checked, unresolved V genes explain less than half of this, and the remainder is unexplained. Clone size and V and J calls were adopted from that table, with D and trimming inferred from the DNA. The sample contains under 200,000 clones, approximately 81% of them found a single time. The ten largest make up around 4% of the sample.

The cohort comprised around 690 healthy bone marrow donors. Cohort members were all nominally healthy when sampled, although unrecorded immune exposures were likely present. The donor was CMV seronegative and belonged to the group of 352 seronegative cohort members. Every donor gave a peripheral blood sample, and the peripheral blood mononuclear cells from that sample were used for TCR beta sequencing. The Qiagen DNeasy Blood Extraction Kit was used to extract genomic DNA from the blood cell samples. The CDR3 holds 15 amino acids from the cysteine to the phenylalanine. The retained sequence is limited to the CDR3, 45 bases, with the frame set at the first base. The germline V gene (reference sequence) sets CDR1 to SEHNR and CDR2 to FQNEAQ. About this clone itself: The antigen this receptor binds is unknown. The germline gene is not matched at one end of the junction; a read error may be the cause.

The sequenced material came from PBMCs. This chain is built from TRBV7-9 and TRBJ2-4; a weak D assignment points to TRBD2 (6 bases agree). The origin of this receptor is a man aged 45-60 years in good health and CMV-seronegative. The DNA reads as follows: TGTTCCAGCAGCTTAGACGTTAGCGGCGGGAACATTCAGTACTTC. It encodes CSSSLDVSGGNIQYF.